The clone carrying this TCR beta chain showed up many times. A junction boundary mismatches the germline segment, possibly from a read error. The CDR3 end falls 3 residues outside the read, so it is completed with the germline J gene. Germline CDR1 and CDR2: SSHAT and FNYEAQ (reference sequence). The CDR3 spans 14 residues. This entry belongs to a study of T cell clonality in common variable immunodeficiency. Data came from immunoSEQ multiplex PCR; TCRdb stores just in-frame clones and leaves some out. The sample shows approximately 75,000 clones, none of them appearing just once. The chain joins TRBV7-7 to TRBJ2-2; the D gene is possibly TRBD1 (6 bases). The sequence came from a person aged 18 to 75 in good health. The sample consisted of peripheral blood mononuclear cells. CDR3 in amino acids: CASSQDRTGGELFF. CDR3 DNA, as far as it was read: TGTGCTAGCAGCCAGGACAGAACGGGCGGGGAG.